One T cell receptor (beta chain) is described in this entry. This sample is drawn from a study of control samples from healthy donors and cancer patients. J gave up 4 bases and V 2 bases, and 3 bases lay outside the gene matches. Per germline, CDR1 MNHEY and CDR2 SVGAGI. The CDR3 totals 14 residues. Sequenced by immunoSEQ multiplex PCR; TCRdb stores in-frame clones only, minus some. The sample holds 80,000 to 100,000 clones; roughly 92% are singletons and the top ten take approximately 3%. The receptor comes from a human donor in good health. The donor label of this sample is uncertain. The sample taken for sequencing was blood. The chain links TRBV6-5 to TRBJ2-7, with 9 bases that match TRBD1. CDR3 sequence (DNA): TGTGCCAGCAGTTACGGGACAGGGACTTACGAGCAGTACTTC. Its protein product is CASSYGTGTYEQYF.